This TCR beta chain appears in the sequencing data of a study of radiotherapy plus CTLA-4 blockade in lung cancer. Study-wide context: An objective response was seen in around a sixth of patients, and disease control in 25% to 40%.

The CDR3 sequence is 16 residues long. The V gene lost 0 bases and the J gene lost 5 bases, with 15 bases spanning the gap. Germline values: CDR1 SGHNT, CDR2 YYREEE (reference sequence). Alongside CTLA-4 blockade with ipilimumab, patients with chemo-refractory metastatic non-small-cell lung cancer received focal radiation. Study-wide points: Together with interferon-beta, which increased in serum after radiation, early dynamic changes in blood T cell clones were reportedly the best predictors of response.

Comments on this clone: Its target is not known.

Produced via immunoSEQ multiplex PCR; TCRdb's table is partial and in-frame only. This table has some 110,000 clones, about nine tenths appearing once. This chain uses TRBV5-4 with TRBJ2-1; maybe TRBD1 (6 bases). The TCR sequence derives from a human donor with non-small cell lung cancer that progressed on radiotherapy plus ipilimumab. The source was peripheral blood, collected from a patient treated with radiotherapy plus ipilimumab. The CDR3 DNA sequence: TGTGCCAGCAGCTTGGGTGCCGGACAGCTAAACAATGAGCAGTTCTTC. Translating it yields CASSLGAGQLNNEQFF.